Listed below are T cell receptor beta chains from one sample, sequenced in a study of T cell repertoires in cytomegalovirus infection. In TCRdb, the reads were re-called with MiXCR into one record per CDR3 protein. The data contain under 600,000 distinct CDR3 sequences, approximately 15% of them singletons. Input material: CD8+ T cells from PBMCs. The receptors derive from a human donor in good health (CMV status not recorded). Some clones in this sample may be carry-over from other donors' samples. The conserved cysteine and the conserved F or W are not part of the CDR3 here. D genes are given only for firm matches. The size entry is marked missing in some rows and otherwise reads once, few, many or a size class.

v_gene: TRBV10-3; d_gene: TRBD1; abundance: once; j_gene: TRBJ2-3; CDR3aa: AISSTGNTDTQY
v_gene: TRBV20-1; d_gene: TRBD2; abundance: NA; j_gene: TRBJ2-7; CDR3aa: SARDLREFPYEQY
v_gene: TRBV6-4; d_gene: NA; abundance: NA; j_gene: TRBJ1-5; CDR3aa: ASTSLKSRERGNQPQH
v_gene: TRBV12-3/TRBV12-4; d_gene: NA; abundance: few; j_gene: TRBJ2-1; CDR3aa: ASLPGLRTEQF
v_gene: TRBV14; d_gene: NA; abundance: medium-sized; j_gene: TRBJ2-1; CDR3aa: ASSQEWGDNEQF
v_gene: TRBV5-4; d_gene: NA; abundance: few; j_gene: TRBJ1-1; CDR3aa: ASMTGGTEAF
v_gene: TRBV12-5; d_gene: NA; abundance: many; j_gene: TRBJ1-5; CDR3aa: ASASGNQPQH
v_gene: TRBV2; d_gene: NA; abundance: NA; j_gene: TRBJ1-2; CDR3aa: ASSEGTAFNYGYT
v_gene: TRBV7-9; d_gene: NA; abundance: NA; j_gene: TRBJ1-4; CDR3aa: ASSFVGIGEKLF
v_gene: TRBV6-5; d_gene: NA; abundance: NA; j_gene: TRBJ1-1; CDR3aa: ASSYSSGGGNTEAF
v_gene: TRBV20-1; d_gene: NA; abundance: once; j_gene: TRBJ2-2; CDR3aa: SARERGGVLEPGELF
v_gene: TRBV6-1; d_gene: TRBD1; abundance: many; j_gene: TRBJ1-1; CDR3aa: ASKNRGMNTEAF
v_gene: TRBV27; d_gene: NA; abundance: NA; j_gene: TRBJ1-4; CDR3aa: ASSFRQNNEKLF
v_gene: TRBV6-6; d_gene: NA; abundance: NA; j_gene: TRBJ1-5; CDR3aa: ASSYAWGNQPQH
v_gene: TRBV29-1; d_gene: TRBD1; abundance: few; j_gene: TRBJ2-7; CDR3aa: SAQGDRVYEQY
v_gene: TRBV10-3; d_gene: NA; abundance: few; j_gene: TRBJ1-1; CDR3aa: AISDPQLSEAF
v_gene: TRBV7-6; d_gene: NA; abundance: many; j_gene: TRBJ2-5; CDR3aa: ASSLAARLLETQY
v_gene: TRBV27; d_gene: TRBD2; abundance: NA; j_gene: TRBJ2-1; CDR3aa: ASSYQRGAHEQF
v_gene: TRBV14; d_gene: TRBD1; abundance: many; j_gene: TRBJ2-6; CDR3aa: ASSPDRGSGANVLT
v_gene: TRBV6-1; d_gene: TRBD2; abundance: NA; j_gene: TRBJ2-1; CDR3aa: ASSESSGRGYEQF